Listed here are 29 T cell receptor beta chains from one sample, sequenced in a study of shared clonotypes between healthy human individuals. The protocol was immunoSEQ multiplex PCR, while the TCRdb copy is restricted to in-frame clones and leaves out a portion. This sample has roughly 2.2 million clones, with less than 95% found just once. The sequenced sample consisted of naive CD4+ T cells from PBMCs. Subset indicated: CD45RA+ positively selected. The receptor set was obtained from a man younger than 35 in good health. Some clones in this sample may be carry-over from other donors' samples.

The rearrangement links TRBV20-1 to TRBJ1-1, with D unclear. The CDR3 runs 11 residues. With 4 bases removed from V and 2 bases from J, the gap between germline ends came to 5 bases. CDR1 and CDR2 from the germline V gene are DFQATT and SNEGSKA (reference sequence). The CDR3 sequence is CSAIHNTEAFF. As DNA, the CDR3 is TGCAGTGCTATTCATAACACTGAAGCTTTCTTT.

This chain uses TRBV2 with TRBJ1-5; TRBD1 might be the D (5 bases). This CDR3 has 14 amino acids. The ends were cut back, 10 bases at V and 7 bases at J, with 20 bases in the middle. In germline, CDR1 is SNHLY, CDR2 FYNNEI. CDR3 amino acids: CATTKAFGGQPQHF. In DNA, the CDR3 is TGTGCCACCACCAAAGCCTTCGGGGGGCAGCCCCAGCATTTT.

V is TRBV10-3 and J is TRBJ2-5; 8 bases match TRBD1. The CDR3 contains 17 residues. Germline V gene sequence: CDR1 ENHRY, CDR2 SYGVKD. Trimming took 2 bases from V and 3 from J; bases not matched to a gene: 11. The CDR3 DNA sequence: TGTGCCATCAGTGAGCTGAGGACAGGGCCAAAAGAAGAGACCCAGTACTTC. This sequence encodes CAISELRTGPKEETQYF.

The CDR3 nucleotides read TGTGCCAGCAGCGCTCCGGAGACAGGGGAAATCGAGCAGTACTTC. It codes for CASSAPETGEIEQYF. The rearrangement links TRBV9 to TRBJ2-7, with 8 bases aligning to TRBD1. CDR3 length: 15 amino acids. J was trimmed by 6 bases and V by 3 bases; bases with no gene match: 11. Looked up from germline, CDR1 is SGDLS and CDR2 is YYNGEE.

Regarding this clone: Other DNA sequences in this sample translate to the same CDR3. The CDR3 loop reads CASSQDPGTYNEQFF. CDR3 coding DNA: TGCGCCAGCAGCCAAGATCCCGGGACCTACAATGAGCAGTTCTTC. The J gene is TRBJ2-1, the V gene TRBV4-3; possible D gene TRBD2, 5 bases. This CDR3 has 15 residues. Germline lookup yields CDR1 LGHNA and CDR2 YSLEER. The germline V and J ends were trimmed by 0 bases and 2 bases, with 8 bases remaining between them.

The chain combines TRBV28 with TRBJ1-2; no definite D call. Germline assignment: CDR1 MDHEN and CDR2 SYDVKM. V lost 3 bases, J lost 8 bases, and 10 bases lay in between. This CDR3 is built from 12 residues. The CDR3 sequence is CASSFSSWGYTF. The CDR3 DNA follows: TGTGCCAGCAGTTTTAGCAGCTGGGGCTACACCTTC.

The chain employs TRBV11-3 and TRBJ2-1, with 7 bases lining up with TRBD2. This CDR3 contains 15 residues. Unmatched junction bases numbered 6, after V lost 1 base and J lost 6 bases. Germline lookup yields CDR1 SGHNT and CDR2 YENEEA. The CDR3 loop reads CASSLALGLLNEQFF. CDR3 coding DNA: TGTGCCAGCAGCTTAGCCTTGGGACTACTCAATGAGCAGTTCTTC.

The chain carries TRBV18 and TRBJ1-1; a weak D match, TRBD1 (5 bases). Germline V gives CDR1 KGHSH, CDR2 LQKENI. Trimming took off 7 bases at V and 1 base at J, with 19 bases between the two ends. The length of the CDR3 is 16 residues. CDR3 bases: TGTGCCAGCTTTACTAGGCAGGGTCTCCCGAACACTGAAGCTTTCTTT. Translation gives CASFTRQGLPNTEAFF.

V is TRBV11-2 and J is TRBJ1-1; 7 positions match TRBD1. This CDR3 has 17 amino acids. V lost 6 bases to trimming and J lost 4 bases; unmatched junction nucleotides: 17. CDR1 and CDR2 from the germline V gene are SGHAT and FQNNGV. The chain's CDR3 is CASRPDWDSGPTTEAFF. As DNA, the CDR3 is TGTGCCAGCAGACCGGACTGGGACAGCGGGCCTACCACTGAAGCTTTCTTT.

The V gene is TRBV29-1, the J gene TRBJ2-1; 8 nucleotides align to TRBD2. Per the germline V gene, CDR1 is SQVTM and CDR2 is ANQGSEA. The CDR3 totals 16 residues. V lost 5 bases and J lost 0; bases outside the gene matches: 9. CDR3 protein: CSVWGLAGLSYNEQFF. The CDR3 nucleotides read TGCAGCGTTTGGGGCCTAGCGGGCCTCTCCTACAATGAGCAGTTCTTC.

This chain connects TRBV6-4 to TRBJ2-1, with D maybe TRBD2 (6 bases). The germline V gene encodes CDR1 MRHNA and CDR2 SNTAGT. The V and J ends lost 3 bases and 16 bases respectively, with 19 bases between them. This CDR3 comprises 13 residues. The CDR3 region has the DNA TGTGCCAGCAGTGAGAAAGAGGGAGGTCGGCGTTTCTTC. It codes for CASSEKEGGRRFF.

The chain is built from TRBV5-6 and TRBJ2-1; 7 nucleotides line up with TRBD2. The germline CDR1 and CDR2 sequences are SGHDT and YYEEEE. The CDR3 runs 16 residues. V lost 1 base and J lost 0; bases outside the gene matches: 4. CDR3 amino acids: CASSLLGGSSYNEQFF. Written as DNA, the CDR3 is TGTGCCAGCAGCTTGCTCGGCGGGAGCTCCTACAATGAGCAGTTCTTC.

The rearrangement joins TRBV9 to TRBJ1-3, with 8 bases that match TRBD1. Losses at the gene ends were 7 bases for V and 0 bases for J; bases not matched to a gene: 6. CDR3 size: 15 residues. The germline CDR1 and CDR2 sequences are SGDLS and YYNGEE. CDR3 protein: CASAQDRVSGNTIYF. CDR3 DNA: TGTGCCAGCGCCCAGGACAGGGTCTCTGGAAACACCATATATTTT.

The chain uses TRBV20-1 and TRBJ2-3; possibly TRBD2 for D (5 bases). V lost 6 bases, J lost 6 bases, and 10 bases lay in between. Per the germline V gene, CDR1 is DFQATT and CDR2 is SNEGSKA (reference sequence). The CDR3 covers 11 residues. This CDR3 is CSAFLADTQYF. As DNA, the CDR3 is TGCAGTGCCTTTCTAGCTGATACGCAGTATTTT.

The chain uses TRBV2 and TRBJ2-7, with D tentatively TRBD2 (5 bases). This CDR3 spans 13 amino acids. Trimming pared 9 bases from V and 6 bases from J, leaving 18 bases between. Germline V gene lookup returns CDR1 SNHLY and CDR2 FYNNEI. As DNA, the CDR3 is TGTGCCAGTCTCGCCGAGGGAGTTGGCGAGCAGTACTTC. Its translation: CASLAEGVGEQYF. The variable domain in full, with the rest retrieved from reference TRBV2 and TRBJ2-7, is EPEVTQTPSHQVTQMGQEVILRCVPISNHLYFYWYRQILGQKVEFLVSFYNNEISEKSEIFDDQFSVERPDGSNFTLKIRSTKLEDSAMYFCASLAEGVGEQYFGPGTRLTVT.

This chain uses TRBV4-1 with TRBJ2-6; no reliable D call. V dropped 2 bases and J dropped 0 bases, with 8 bases sitting between them. The V gene's germline CDR1 is MGHRA and CDR2 YSYEKL. This CDR3 has 16 residues. Written as DNA, the CDR3 is TGCGCCAGCAGCCAACTATGGAGCTCTGGGGCCAACGTCCTGACTTTC. The encoded protein is CASSQLWSSGANVLTF.

The rearrangement links TRBV7-2 to TRBJ1-2, with 10 bases that match TRBD1. Trimming removed 6 bases from V and 2 bases from J; junction bases left unmatched: 9. Germline loops: CDR1 SGHTA, CDR2 FQGNSA. The CDR3 sequence is 16 residues long. Written as DNA, the CDR3 is TGTGCCAGCAGGCAAGACAGGGGGCTAGGCAACTATGGCTACACCTTC. Translation: CASRQDRGLGNYGYTF.

The chain uses TRBV7-9 and TRBJ2-1; D is possibly TRBD1 or TRBD2 (5 bases each). V gave up 4 bases and J gave up 1 base, with 11 bases separating them. From germline, CDR1 is SEHNR and CDR2 FQNEAQ (reference sequence). The CDR3 runs 15 residues. Here the CDR3 reads CASSSGSGSYNEQFF. The CDR3 DNA sequence: TGTGCCAGCAGCTCAGGGAGTGGTTCCTACAATGAGCAGTTCTTC.

The rearrangement uses TRBV5-1 and TRBJ1-4; no firm D call. Trimming took off 4 bases at V and 8 bases at J, with 15 bases between the two ends. Germline CDR1 is SGHRS and CDR2 is YFSETQ. The CDR3 spans 14 residues. In nucleotides, the CDR3 is TGCGCCAGCAGCCCGGGGTACGCGGGCGAAAAACTGTTTTTT. Translated, it gives CASSPGYAGEKLFF.

This clone was counted a single time. The chain recombines TRBV5-1 with TRBJ1-1; D is possibly TRBD1 (6 bases). CDR3 size: 13 residues. Germline values: CDR1 SGHRS, CDR2 YFSETQ. V shed 4 bases and J shed 4 bases, with 11 bases lying between them. The CDR3 DNA reads as TGCGCCAGCAGCCCACAGGGAATCACTGAAGCTTTCTTT. Translated: CASSPQGITEAFF. The whole variable domain, filled in from reference TRBV5-1 and TRBJ1-1, reads KAGVTQTPRYLIKTRGQQVTLSCSPISGHRSVSWYQQTPGQGLQFLFEYFSETQRNKGNFPGRFSGRQFSNSRSEMNVSTLELGDSALYLCASSPQGITEAFFGQGTRLTVV.

This sequence joins TRBV9 and TRBJ2-1, with 9 bases that match TRBD2. V trimming: 3 bases; J trimming: 2 bases; junction bases outside the gene matches: 3. The germline CDR1 and CDR2 sequences are SGDLS and YYNGEE. This CDR3 is built from 15 residues. The CDR3 sequence: CASSDLAGPYNEQFF. CDR3 nucleotides: TGTGCCAGCAGCGACCTAGCGGGGCCCTACAATGAGCAGTTCTTC.

The chain combines TRBV5-4 with TRBJ2-5; 7 positions agree with TRBD1. This CDR3 has 15 residues. Germline lookup yields CDR1 SGHNT and CDR2 YYREEE (reference sequence). Losses at the gene ends were 1 base for V and 5 bases for J; bases not matched to a gene: 8. The CDR3 DNA follows: TGTGCCAGCAGCTTGTCGACAGGGAGTATGGAGACCCAGTACTTC. Its protein is CASSLSTGSMETQYF.

V usage is TRBV12-5 and J usage is TRBJ2-5; 10 nucleotides match TRBD1. This CDR3 region has 17 residues. Germline V gene data show CDR1 as LGHNT and CDR2 as FRNRAP. V was pared by 1 base and J by 5 bases, with 10 bases of the junction left unmatched. The CDR3 DNA follows: TGTGCTAGTGGTTTGGGGGAAAGCGGACAGGGGGTCGAGACCCAGTACTTC. Amino acid sequence: CASGLGESGQGVETQYF.

V usage is TRBV28 and J usage is TRBJ1-5; TRBD1 is a possible D gene (6 bases). The V gene lost 5 bases and the J gene lost 11 bases, with 19 bases spanning the gap. The CDR3 is 14 amino acids. CDR1 and CDR2 from the germline V gene are MDHEN and SYDVKM. The CDR3 DNA sequence: TGTGCCAGCAGTCCGAGCCAGGGGAGGGGATCCCAGCATTTT. It translates to CASSPSQGRGSQHF.

This chain uses TRBV7-2 with TRBJ1-4, with D possibly being TRBD1 (6 bases). Deletions cut 4 bases from V and 5 bases from J, with 17 bases between. Germline V gene data show CDR1 as SGHTA and CDR2 as FQGNSA. This CDR3 region has 16 residues. This CDR3 reads CASSSQGGGWNEKLFF. CDR3 DNA: TGTGCCAGCAGCTCTCAGGGAGGGGGATGGAATGAAAAACTGTTTTTT.

The rearrangement joins TRBV29-1 to TRBJ2-1, with D possibly matching TRBD2 (5 bases). Germline V lookup: CDR1 SQVTM, CDR2 ANQGSEA. The CDR3 is 12 amino acids. Trimming removed 6 bases from V and 10 bases from J, with 16 bases in between. CDR3 DNA: TGCAGCGTCGCCGTCGGACTGTGGGAGCAGTTCTTC. Protein product: CSVAVGLWEQFF.

Remarks on this clone: The sample carries other DNA sequences with the same CDR3. The rearrangement uses TRBV6-4 and TRBJ2-6; D tentatively fits TRBD1 or TRBD2 (5 bases each). The CDR3 loop spans 13 amino acids. Trimming cost V 11 bases and J 1 base, with 9 bases left between them. The V gene's germline CDR1 is MRHNA and CDR2 SNTAGT. CDR3 sequence: CASRGSGANVLTF. CDR3 DNA sequence: TGTGCCTCGAGGGGATCTGGGGCCAACGTCCTGACTTTC.

This sequence joins TRBV6-6 and TRBJ2-1, with TRBD2 matching over 12 bases. With 4 bases clipped from V and 9 bases from J, the junction kept 4 bases outside the gene matches. The CDR3 is 14 amino acids. CDR1 and CDR2 from the germline V gene are MNHNY and SVGAGI (reference sequence). This CDR3 is CASSSSGRASEQFF. In nucleotides, the CDR3 is TGTGCCAGCAGTTCTAGCGGGAGGGCCTCTGAGCAGTTCTTC.

The V call is TRBV7-9, the J call TRBJ2-1; TRBD2 aligns across 7 bases. The CDR3 runs to 13 residues. Germline CDR1 reads SEHNR; CDR2 reads FQNEAQ (reference sequence). Trimming at V came to 1 base and at J to 12 bases, leaving 6 bases not matched to a gene. The CDR3 coding sequence is TGTGCCAGCAGCTTAGTTGGGAGGGAGTCGCAGTTCTTC. Protein: CASSLVGRESQFF.